Listed below are T cell receptor beta chains from one sample, sequenced in a study of cytomegalovirus exposure and HLA in healthy donors. The table came from immunoSEQ multiplex PCR; TCRdb's copy has only in-frame clones and leaves some out. This repertoire shows approximately 160,000 clones, roughly 79% found once; its top ten account for approximately 9.8%. Sequencing was carried out using PBMCs. The receptors here all came from a man between 18 and 29 years old in good health and CMV-seropositive. The conserved cysteine and the conserved F or W are not part of the CDR3 here.

J,V,CDR3
TRBJ1-4,TRBV4-1,ASSLLSSMNEKLF
TRBJ1-1,TRBV6-1,ASSLDMNTEAF
TRBJ2-7,TRBV7-9,ASTPGTGRNYEQY
TRBJ2-5,TRBV5-1,ASSLGQEQY
TRBJ1-5,TRBV19,ASSMGGGGEPQH
TRBJ1-1,TRBV10-3,ATGVGADNTEAF
TRBJ1-5,TRBV7-9,ASSYGGSRQPQH
TRBJ2-1,TRBV6-4,ASSRQREGLNEQF
TRBJ2-5,TRBV5-1,ASSLAGGIQETQY
NA,TRBV5-1,ASDTTLQGSGYEQY
TRBJ1-5,TRBV6-5,ASSSGTEQNQPQH
TRBJ2-5,TRBV7-8,ASSSQWTQGGTQY
TRBJ2-2,TRBV27,ASSLTPGTGIGELF
TRBJ1-2,TRBV6-1,ASSERFDSPYGYT
TRBJ2-1,TRBV19,ASSELLYNEQF
TRBJ1-3,TRBV13,ASTRGWNTIY
TRBJ2-2,TRBV7-8,ASSLDKRGTNTGELF
TRBJ1-1,TRBV7-9,ASSLGQGLNTEAF
TRBJ1-1,TRBV6-6,ASSYFSGNTEAF
TRBJ2-7,TRBV4-1,ASSHLSGSGSQYEQY
TRBJ1-6,TRBV7-2,ASSLETGMGSPLH
TRBJ1-3,TRBV5-1,ASSLSGATGNTIY
TRBJ1-5,TRBV28,ASSYTSQPQH